The entry below describes one TCR beta chain. Source study methods: Amplified reference gene primers provided the basis for estimating nucleated cell counts. This table comes from immunoSEQ multiplex PCR, and its TCRdb copy is limited to in-frame clones, with some not included. The V and J calls and clone size were taken over from that table, and D and trimming were inferred from the DNA. The data hold 120,000 to 150,000 clones, with 80% to 90% observed a single time. The data belong to a study of blood T cell repertoires in COVID-19. This TCR came from a woman in her fifties or sixties with acute or convalescent COVID-19. The sequenced material came from peripheral blood.

CDR3 bases: TGTGCCAGCAGCTTAGGTCCGGGAGGGCCGGTAATCTACGAGCAGTACTTC. Amino acid sequence: CASSLGPGGPVIYEQYF. The chain employs TRBV7-9 and TRBJ2-7; 8 bases are a match to TRBD2. The V segment lost 1 base and the J segment 3 bases; nucleotides outside the gene matches: 11. This CDR3 is built from 17 residues. The germline CDR1 and CDR2 sequences are SEHNR and FQNEAQ (reference sequence).